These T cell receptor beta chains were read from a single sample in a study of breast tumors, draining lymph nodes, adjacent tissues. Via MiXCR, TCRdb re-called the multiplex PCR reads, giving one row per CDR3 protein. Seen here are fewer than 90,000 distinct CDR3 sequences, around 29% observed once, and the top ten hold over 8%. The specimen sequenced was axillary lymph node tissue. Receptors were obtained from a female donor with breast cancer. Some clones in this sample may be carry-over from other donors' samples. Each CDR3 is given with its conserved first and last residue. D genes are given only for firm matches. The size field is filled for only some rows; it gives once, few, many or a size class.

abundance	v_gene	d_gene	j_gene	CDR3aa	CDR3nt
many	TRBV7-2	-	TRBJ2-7	CASSPTRDTFYEQYF	TGTGCCAGCAGCCCGACTCGGGACACATTCTACGAGCAGTACTTC
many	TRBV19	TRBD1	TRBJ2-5	CASSPSSLTGGLTQYF	TGTGCCAGTAGTCCCTCCTCCCTGACAGGGGGCCTGACCCAGTACTTC
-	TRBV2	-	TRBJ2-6	CASTDTSSGANVLTF	TGTGCCAGCACTGATACTAGCTCTGGGGCCAACGTCCTGACTTTC
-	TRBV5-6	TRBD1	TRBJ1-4	CASSQTGGAEKLFF	TGTGCCAGCAGCCAGACAGGGGGGGCTGAAAAACTGTTTTTT
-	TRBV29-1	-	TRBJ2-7	CSVGRGGGRPDGEQYF	TGCAGCGTTGGGAGGGGCGGCGGGCGTCCTGACGGCGAGCAGTACTTC
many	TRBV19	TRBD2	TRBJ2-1	CASSRREGPSYNEQFF	TGTGCCAGTAGTAGGCGGGAGGGCCCCTCCTACAATGAGCAGTTCTTC
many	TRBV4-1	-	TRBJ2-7	CASSQDLELEQYF	TGCGCCAGCAGCCAAGATTTAGAGCTCGAGCAGTACTTC
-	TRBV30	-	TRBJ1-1	CAWSVRVTEAFF	TGTGCCTGGAGTGTACGGGTTACTGAAGCTTTCTTT
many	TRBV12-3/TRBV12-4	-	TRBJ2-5	CASSLAPPGMETQYF	TGTGCCAGCAGTTTAGCGCCGCCAGGGATGGAGACCCAGTACTTC
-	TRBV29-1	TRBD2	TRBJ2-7	CSVKPSGTYEQYF	TGCAGCGTGAAGCCAAGCGGGACCTACGAGCAGTACTTC
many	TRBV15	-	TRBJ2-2	CATSSRAGELFF	TGTGCCACCAGCAGCCGTGCGGGGGAGCTGTTTTTT